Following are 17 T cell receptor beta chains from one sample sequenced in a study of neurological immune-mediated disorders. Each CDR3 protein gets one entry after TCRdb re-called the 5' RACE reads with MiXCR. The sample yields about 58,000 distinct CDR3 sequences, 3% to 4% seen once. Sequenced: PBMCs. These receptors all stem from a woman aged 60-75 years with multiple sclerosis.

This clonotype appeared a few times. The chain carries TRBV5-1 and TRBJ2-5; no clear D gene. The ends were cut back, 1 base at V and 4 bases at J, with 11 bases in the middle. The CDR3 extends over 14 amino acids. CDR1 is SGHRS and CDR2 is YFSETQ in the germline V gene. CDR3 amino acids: CASSLQFLGETQYF. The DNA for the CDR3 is TGCGCCAGCAGCTTGCAGTTCTTAGGAGAGACCCAGTACTTC.

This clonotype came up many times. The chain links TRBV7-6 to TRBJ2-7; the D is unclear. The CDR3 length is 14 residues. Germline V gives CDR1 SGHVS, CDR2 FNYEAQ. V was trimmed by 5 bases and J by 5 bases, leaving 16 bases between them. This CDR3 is CASSPLPMADEQYF. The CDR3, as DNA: TGTGCCAGCAGCCCCCTACCGATGGCGGACGAGCAGTACTTC.

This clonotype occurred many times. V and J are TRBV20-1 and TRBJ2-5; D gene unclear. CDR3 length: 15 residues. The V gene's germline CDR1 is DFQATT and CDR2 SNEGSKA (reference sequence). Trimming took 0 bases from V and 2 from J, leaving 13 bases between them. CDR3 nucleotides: TGCAGTGCTAGAGATAGGTTGGCAGCTCAAGAGACCCAGTACTTC. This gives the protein CSARDRLAAQETQYF.

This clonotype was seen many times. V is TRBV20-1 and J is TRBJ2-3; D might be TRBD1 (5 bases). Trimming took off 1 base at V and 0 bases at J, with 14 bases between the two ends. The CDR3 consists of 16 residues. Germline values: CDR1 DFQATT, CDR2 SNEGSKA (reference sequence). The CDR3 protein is CSARGGKASSTDTQYF. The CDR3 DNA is TGCAGTGCTAGAGGGGGCAAAGCCTCTAGCACAGATACGCAGTATTTT.

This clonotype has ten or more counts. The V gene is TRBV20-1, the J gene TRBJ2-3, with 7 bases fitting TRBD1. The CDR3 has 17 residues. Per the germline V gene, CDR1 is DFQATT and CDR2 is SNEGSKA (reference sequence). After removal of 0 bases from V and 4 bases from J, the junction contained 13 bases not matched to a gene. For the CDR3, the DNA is TGCAGTGCTAGAGACGGCTTGGGGGCCAGGGGGTCAGATACGCAGTATTTT. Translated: CSARDGLGARGSDTQYF.

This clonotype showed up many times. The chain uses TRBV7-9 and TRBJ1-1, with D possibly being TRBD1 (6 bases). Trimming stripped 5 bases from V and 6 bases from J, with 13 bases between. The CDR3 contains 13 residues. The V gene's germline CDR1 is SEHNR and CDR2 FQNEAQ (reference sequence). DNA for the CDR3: TGTGCCAGCAGCCAACAGGGTATCGCTGAAGCTTTCTTT. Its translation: CASSQQGIAEAFF.

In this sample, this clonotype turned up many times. CDR3 amino acids: CASSPSGYTF. CDR3 sequence (DNA): TGCGCCAGCAGCCCTTCTGGCTACACCTTC. This chain joins TRBV4-1 and TRBJ1-2; D uncertain. V lost 4 bases and J lost 7, with 4 bases in between. This CDR3 spans 10 amino acids. The germline gives CDR1 MGHRA, CDR2 YSYEKL.

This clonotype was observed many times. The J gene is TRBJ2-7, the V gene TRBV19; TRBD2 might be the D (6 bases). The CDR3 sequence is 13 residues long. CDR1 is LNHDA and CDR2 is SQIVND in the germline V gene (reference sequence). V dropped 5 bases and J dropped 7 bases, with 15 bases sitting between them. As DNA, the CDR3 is TGTGCCAGTAGTGTGGGACTTTCACATGAGCAGTACTTC. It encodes CASSVGLSHEQYF.

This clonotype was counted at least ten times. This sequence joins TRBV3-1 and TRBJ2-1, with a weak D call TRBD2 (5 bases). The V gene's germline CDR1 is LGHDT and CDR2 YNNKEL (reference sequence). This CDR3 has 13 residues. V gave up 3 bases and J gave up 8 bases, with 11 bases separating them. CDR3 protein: CASSHLEADEQFF. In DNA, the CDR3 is TGTGCCAGCAGCCACTTGGAGGCCGATGAGCAGTTCTTC.

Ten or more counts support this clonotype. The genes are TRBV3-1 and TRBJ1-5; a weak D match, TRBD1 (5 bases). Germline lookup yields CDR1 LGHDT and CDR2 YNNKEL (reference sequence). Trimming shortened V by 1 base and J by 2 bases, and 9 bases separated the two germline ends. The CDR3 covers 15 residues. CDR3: CASSQAGAGNQPQHF. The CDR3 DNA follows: TGTGCCAGCAGCCAAGCCGGGGCCGGCAATCAGCCCCAGCATTTT.

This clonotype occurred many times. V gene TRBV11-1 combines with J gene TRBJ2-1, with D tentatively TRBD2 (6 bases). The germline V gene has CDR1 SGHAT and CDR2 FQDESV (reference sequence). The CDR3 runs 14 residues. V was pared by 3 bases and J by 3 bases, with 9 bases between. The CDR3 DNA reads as TGTGCCAGCAGCTTTGGGGGAGGCTACAATGAGCAGTTCTTC. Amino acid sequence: CASSFGGGYNEQFF.

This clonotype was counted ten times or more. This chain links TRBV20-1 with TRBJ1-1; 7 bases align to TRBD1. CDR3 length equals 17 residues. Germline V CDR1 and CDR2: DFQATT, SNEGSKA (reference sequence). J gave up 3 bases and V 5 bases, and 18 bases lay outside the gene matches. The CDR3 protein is CSAFPQGRGSMDTEAFF. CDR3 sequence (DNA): TGCAGTGCTTTCCCACAGGGGAGGGGCTCAATGGACACTGAAGCTTTCTTT.

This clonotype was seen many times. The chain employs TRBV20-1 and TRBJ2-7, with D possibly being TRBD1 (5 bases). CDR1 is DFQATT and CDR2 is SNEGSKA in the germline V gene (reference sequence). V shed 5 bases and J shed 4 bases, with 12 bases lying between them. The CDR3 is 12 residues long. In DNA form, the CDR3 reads TGCAGTGCTTTGGCCCACAGGTACGAGCAGTACTTC. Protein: CSALAHRYEQYF.

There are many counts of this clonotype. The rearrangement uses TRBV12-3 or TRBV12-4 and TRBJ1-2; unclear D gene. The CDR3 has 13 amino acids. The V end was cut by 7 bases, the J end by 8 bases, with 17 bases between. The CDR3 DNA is TGTGCCAGCAAGGGTCTCCAGGCCGCAGGCTACACCTTC. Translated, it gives CASKGLQAAGYTF.

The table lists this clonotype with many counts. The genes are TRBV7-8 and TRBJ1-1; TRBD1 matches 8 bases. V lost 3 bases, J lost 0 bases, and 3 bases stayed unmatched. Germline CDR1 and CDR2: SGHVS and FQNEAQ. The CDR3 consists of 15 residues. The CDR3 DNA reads TGTGCCAGCAGCTTGGGACAGGTAATGAACACTGAAGCTTTCTTT. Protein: CASSLGQVMNTEAFF.

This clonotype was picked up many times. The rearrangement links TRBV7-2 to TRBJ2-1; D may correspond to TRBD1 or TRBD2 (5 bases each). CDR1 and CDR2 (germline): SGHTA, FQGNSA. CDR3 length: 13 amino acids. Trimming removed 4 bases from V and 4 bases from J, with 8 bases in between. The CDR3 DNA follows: TGTGCCAGCAGCTGGGACGTTTACAATGAGCAGTTCTTC. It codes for CASSWDVYNEQFF.

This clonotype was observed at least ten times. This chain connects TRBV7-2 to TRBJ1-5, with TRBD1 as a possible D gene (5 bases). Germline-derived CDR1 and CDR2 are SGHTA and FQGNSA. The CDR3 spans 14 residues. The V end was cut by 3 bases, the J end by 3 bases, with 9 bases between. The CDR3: CASSLGGFNQPQHF. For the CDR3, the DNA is TGTGCCAGCAGCTTGGGGGGGTTCAATCAGCCCCAGCATTTT.